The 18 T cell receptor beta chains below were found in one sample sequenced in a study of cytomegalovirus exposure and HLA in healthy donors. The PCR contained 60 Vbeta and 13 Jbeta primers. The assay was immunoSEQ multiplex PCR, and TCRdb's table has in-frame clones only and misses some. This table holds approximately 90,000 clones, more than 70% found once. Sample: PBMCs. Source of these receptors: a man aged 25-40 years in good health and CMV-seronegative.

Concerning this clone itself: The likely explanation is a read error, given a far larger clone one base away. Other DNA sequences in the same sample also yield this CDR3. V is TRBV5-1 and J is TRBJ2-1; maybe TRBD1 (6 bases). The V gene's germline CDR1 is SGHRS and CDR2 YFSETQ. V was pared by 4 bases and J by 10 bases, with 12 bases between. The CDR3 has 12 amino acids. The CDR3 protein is CASSTGSPEQFF. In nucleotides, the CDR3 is TGCGCCAGCAGCACAGGGTCTCCCGAGCAGTTCTTC. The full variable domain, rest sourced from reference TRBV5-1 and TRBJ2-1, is KAGVTQTPRYLIKTRGQQVTLSCSPISGHRSVSWYQQTPGQGLQFLFEYFSETQRNKGNFPGRFSGRQFSNSRSEMNVSTLELGDSALYLCASSTGSPEQFFGPGTRLTVL.

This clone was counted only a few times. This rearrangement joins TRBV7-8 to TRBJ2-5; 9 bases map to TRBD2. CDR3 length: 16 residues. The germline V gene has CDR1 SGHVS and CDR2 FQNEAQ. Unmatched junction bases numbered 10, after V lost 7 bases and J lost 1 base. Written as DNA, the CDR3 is TGTGCCAGCACCTGGGGGCTAGCGGGGACCCAAGAGACCCAGTACTTC. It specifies CASTWGLAGTQETQYF.

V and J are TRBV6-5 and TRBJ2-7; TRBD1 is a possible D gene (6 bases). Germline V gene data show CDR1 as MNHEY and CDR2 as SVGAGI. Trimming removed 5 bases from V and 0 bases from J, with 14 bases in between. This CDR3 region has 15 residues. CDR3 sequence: CASSPTGPSSYEQYF. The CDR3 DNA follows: TGTGCCAGCAGTCCGACAGGCCCCAGCTCCTACGAGCAGTACTTC.

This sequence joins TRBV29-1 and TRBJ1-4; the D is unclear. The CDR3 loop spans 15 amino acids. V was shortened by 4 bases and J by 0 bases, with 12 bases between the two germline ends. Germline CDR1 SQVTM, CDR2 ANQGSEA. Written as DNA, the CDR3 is TGCAGCGTTGGTTTCGCGGCAGCAACTAATGAAAAACTGTTTTTT. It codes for CSVGFAAATNEKLFF.

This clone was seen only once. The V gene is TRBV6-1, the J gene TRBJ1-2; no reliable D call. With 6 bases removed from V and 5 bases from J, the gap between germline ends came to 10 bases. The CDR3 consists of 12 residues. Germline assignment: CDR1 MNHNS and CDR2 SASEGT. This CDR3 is CASSLGVYGYTF. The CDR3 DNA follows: TGTGCCAGCAGCCTCGGAGTATATGGCTACACCTTC.

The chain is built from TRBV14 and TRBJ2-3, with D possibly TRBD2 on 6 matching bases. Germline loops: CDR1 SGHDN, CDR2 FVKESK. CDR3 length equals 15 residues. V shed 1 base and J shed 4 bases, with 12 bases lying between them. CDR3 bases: TGTGCCAGCAGCCAAGTTCCGGGAGCCGCAGATACGCAGTATTTT. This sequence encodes CASSQVPGAADTQYF.

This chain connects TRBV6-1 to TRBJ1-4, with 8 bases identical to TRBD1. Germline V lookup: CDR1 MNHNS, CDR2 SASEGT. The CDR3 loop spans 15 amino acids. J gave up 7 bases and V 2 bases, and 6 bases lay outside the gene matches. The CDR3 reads CASSETGGGVEKLFF. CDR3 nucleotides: TGTGCCAGCAGTGAAACAGGGGGGGGAGTTGAAAAACTGTTTTTT.

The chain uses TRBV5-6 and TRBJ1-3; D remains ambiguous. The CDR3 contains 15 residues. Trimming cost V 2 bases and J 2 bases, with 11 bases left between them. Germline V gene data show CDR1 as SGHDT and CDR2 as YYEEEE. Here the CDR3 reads CASSLSPQTGNTIYF. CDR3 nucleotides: TGTGCCAGCAGCTTAAGTCCTCAGACTGGAAACACCATATATTTT.

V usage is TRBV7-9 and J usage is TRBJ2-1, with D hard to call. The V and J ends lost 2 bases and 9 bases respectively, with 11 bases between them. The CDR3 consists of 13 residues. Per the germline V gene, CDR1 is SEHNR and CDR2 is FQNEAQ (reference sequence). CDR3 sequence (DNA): TGTGCCAGCAGCTTATGTCTAGGATGTGAGCAGTTCTTC. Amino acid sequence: CASSLCLGCEQFF.

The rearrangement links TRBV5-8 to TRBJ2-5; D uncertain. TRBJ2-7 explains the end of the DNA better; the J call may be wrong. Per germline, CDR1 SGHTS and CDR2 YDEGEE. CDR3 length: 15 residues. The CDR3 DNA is TGTGCCAGCAGCTTGGACGTCCGTATCTCCTACGAGCAGTACTTC. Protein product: CASSLDVRISYEQYF.

The CDR3 is CSVQGMNTEAFF. As DNA, the CDR3 is TGCAGCGTTCAGGGCATGAACACTGAAGCTTTCTTT. The genes are TRBV29-1 and TRBJ1-1; D might be TRBD1 (5 bases). The CDR3 consists of 12 residues. Germline lookup yields CDR1 SQVTM and CDR2 ANQGSEA. Trimming removed 5 bases at V and 0 bases at J, with 7 bases between. The full variable domain, rest sourced from reference TRBV29-1 and TRBJ1-1, is SAVISQKPSRDICQRGTSLTIQCQVDSQVTMMFWYRQQPGQSLTLIATANQGSEATYESGFVIDKFPISRPNLTFSTLTVSNMSPEDSSIYLCSVQGMNTEAFFGQGTRLTVV.

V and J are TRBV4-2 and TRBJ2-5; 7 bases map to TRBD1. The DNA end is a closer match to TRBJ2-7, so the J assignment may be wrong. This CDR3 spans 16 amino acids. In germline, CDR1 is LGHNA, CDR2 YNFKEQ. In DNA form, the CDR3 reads TGTGCCAGCAGCCTAGGCAAAGGACAGGCCCCTTACGAGCAGTACTTC. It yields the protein CASSLGKGQAPYEQYF.

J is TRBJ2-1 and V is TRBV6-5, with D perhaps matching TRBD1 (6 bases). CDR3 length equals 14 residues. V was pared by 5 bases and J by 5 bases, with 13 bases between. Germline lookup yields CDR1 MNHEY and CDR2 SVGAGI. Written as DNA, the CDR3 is TGTGCCAGCAGTGCACGGACAGCGGACAATGAGCAGTTCTTC. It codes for CASSARTADNEQFF.

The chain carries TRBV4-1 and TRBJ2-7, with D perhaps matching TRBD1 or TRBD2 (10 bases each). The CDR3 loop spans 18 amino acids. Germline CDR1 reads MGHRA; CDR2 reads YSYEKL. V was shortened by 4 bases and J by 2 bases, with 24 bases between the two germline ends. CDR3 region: CASSPRQGAGLAAYEQYF. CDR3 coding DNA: TGCGCCAGCAGCCCAAGACAGGGGGCTGGACTAGCGGCCTACGAGCAGTACTTC.

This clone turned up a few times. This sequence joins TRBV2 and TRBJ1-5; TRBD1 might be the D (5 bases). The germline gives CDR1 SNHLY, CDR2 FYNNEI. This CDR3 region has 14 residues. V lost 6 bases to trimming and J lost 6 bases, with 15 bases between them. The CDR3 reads CASRPGSGGQPQHF. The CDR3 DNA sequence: TGTGCCAGCAGGCCGGGCTCCGGGGGTCAGCCCCAGCATTTT.

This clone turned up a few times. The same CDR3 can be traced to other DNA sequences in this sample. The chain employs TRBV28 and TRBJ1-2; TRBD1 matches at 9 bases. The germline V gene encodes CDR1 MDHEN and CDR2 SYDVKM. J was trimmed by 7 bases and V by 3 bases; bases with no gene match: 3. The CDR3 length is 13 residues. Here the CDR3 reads CASSLGDRVGYTF. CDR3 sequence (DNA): TGTGCCAGCAGTTTGGGGGACAGGGTTGGCTACACCTTC.

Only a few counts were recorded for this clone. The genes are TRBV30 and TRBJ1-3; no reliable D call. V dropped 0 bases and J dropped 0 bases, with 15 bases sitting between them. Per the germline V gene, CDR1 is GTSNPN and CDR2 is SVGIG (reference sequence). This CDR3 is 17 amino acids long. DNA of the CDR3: TGTGCCTGGAGTGTTGGATTTCGGAGGTTCTCTGGAAACACCATATATTTT. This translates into CAWSVGFRRFSGNTIYF.

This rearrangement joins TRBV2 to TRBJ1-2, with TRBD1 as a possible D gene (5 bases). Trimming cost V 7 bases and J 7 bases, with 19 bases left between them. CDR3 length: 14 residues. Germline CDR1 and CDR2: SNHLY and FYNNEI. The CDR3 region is CASNNRGGGGGYTF. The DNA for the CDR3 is TGTGCCAGCAACAACCGGGGTGGGGGAGGTGGCTACACCTTC. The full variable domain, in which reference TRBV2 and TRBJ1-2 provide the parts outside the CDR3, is EPEVTQTPSHQVTQMGQEVILRCVPISNHLYFYWYRQILGQKVEFLVSFYNNEISEKSEIFDDQFSVERPDGSNFTLKIRSTKLEDSAMYFCASNNRGGGGGYTFGSGTRLTVV.